This T cell receptor (beta chain) stems from a study of T cells expressing NK-cell markers. Study-level findings and limits: In several donors, dominant NKG2C+ clonotypes were roughly 1.0-7.0% of CD8+ T cells. Whether expanded NKG2C+ T cell clones recognized HCMV stayed uncertain.

As for this clonotype: Its antigen is not identified.

UMIs accompanied the 5'RACE template switching by which TCR beta cDNA was made. TCRdb re-called the 5' RACE reads and catalogs CDR3 proteins one per entry, DNA excluded. The sample is made up of 550,000 to 600,000 distinct CDR3 sequences, and the top ten hold under 4.5% of it. Germline lookup yields CDR1 SQVTM and CDR2 ANQGSEA. The CDR3 spans 17 residues. The sequenced sample was blood T cells: a sorted CD56 or NKG2C T cell subset, CD4+ or CD8+ T cells, or bulk PBMC T cells (not recorded which). The chain combines TRBV29-1 with TRBJ2-1; without DNA, the TCRdb call of TRBD1 cannot be checked. The clonotype originates from a man between 18 and 35 years old in good health. CDR3 sequence: CSVHPNLTGRTNNEQFF.